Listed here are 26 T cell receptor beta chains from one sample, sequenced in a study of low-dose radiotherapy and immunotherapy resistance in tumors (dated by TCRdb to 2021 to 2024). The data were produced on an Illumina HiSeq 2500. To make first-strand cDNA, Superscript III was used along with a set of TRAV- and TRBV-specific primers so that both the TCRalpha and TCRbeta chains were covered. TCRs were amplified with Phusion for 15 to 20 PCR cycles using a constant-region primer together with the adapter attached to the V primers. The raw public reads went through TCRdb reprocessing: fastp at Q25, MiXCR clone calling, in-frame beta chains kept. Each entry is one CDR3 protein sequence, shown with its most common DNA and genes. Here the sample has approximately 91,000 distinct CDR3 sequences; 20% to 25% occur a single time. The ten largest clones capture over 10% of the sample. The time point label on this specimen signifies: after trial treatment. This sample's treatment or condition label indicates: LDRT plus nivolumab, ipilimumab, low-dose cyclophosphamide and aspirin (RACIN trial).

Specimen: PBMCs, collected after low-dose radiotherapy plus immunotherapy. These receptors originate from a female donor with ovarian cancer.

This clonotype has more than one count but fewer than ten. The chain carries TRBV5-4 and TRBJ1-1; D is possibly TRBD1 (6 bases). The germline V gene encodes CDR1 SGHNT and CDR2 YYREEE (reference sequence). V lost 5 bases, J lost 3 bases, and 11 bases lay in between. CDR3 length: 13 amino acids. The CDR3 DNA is TGTGCCAGCAGACTGGACAGAGACACTGAAGCTTTCTTT. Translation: CASRLDRDTEAFF.

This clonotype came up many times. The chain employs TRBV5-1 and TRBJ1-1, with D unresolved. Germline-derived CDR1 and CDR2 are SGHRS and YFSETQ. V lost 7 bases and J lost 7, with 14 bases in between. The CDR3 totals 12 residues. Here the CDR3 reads CASGHPTGEAFF. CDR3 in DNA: TGCGCCAGCGGGCATCCCACGGGTGAAGCTTTCTTT.

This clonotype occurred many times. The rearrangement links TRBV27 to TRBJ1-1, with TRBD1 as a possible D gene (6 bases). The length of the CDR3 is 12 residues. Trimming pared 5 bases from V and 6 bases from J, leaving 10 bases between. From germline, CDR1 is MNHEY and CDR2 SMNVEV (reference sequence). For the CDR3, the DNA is TGTGCCAGCAGTCCGGGGACACCTGAAGCTTTCTTT. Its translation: CASSPGTPEAFF.

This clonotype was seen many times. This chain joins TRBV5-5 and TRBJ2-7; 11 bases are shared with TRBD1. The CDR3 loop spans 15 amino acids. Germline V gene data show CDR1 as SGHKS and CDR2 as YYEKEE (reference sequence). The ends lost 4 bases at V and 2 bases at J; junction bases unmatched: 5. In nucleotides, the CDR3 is TGTGCCAGCAGCCTGGACAGGGGGCTCCCCTACGAGCAGTACTTC. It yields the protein CASSLDRGLPYEQYF. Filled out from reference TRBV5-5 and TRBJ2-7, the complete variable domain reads DAGVTQSPTHLIKTRGQQVTLRCSPISGHKSVSWYQQVLGQGPQFIFQYYEKEERGRGNFPDRFSARQFPNYSSELNVNALLLGDSALYLCASSLDRGLPYEQYFGPGTRLTVT.

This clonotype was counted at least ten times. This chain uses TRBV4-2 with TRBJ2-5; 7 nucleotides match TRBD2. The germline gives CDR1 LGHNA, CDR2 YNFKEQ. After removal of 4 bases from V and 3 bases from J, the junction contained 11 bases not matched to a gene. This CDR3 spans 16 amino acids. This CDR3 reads CASSRRATAGEETQYF. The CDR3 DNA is TGTGCCAGCAGCCGACGGGCCACGGCGGGAGAAGAGACCCAGTACTTC.

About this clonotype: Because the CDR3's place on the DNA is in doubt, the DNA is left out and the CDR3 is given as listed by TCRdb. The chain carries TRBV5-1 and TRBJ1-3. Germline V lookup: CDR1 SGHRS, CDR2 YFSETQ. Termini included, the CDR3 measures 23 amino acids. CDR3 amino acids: CASTNQTSMYLCASSFGGNTIYF.

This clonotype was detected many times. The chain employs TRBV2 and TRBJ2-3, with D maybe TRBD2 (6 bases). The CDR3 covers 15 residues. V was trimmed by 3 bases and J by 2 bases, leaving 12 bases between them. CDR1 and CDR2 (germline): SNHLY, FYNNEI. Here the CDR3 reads CASSERGRNTDTQYF. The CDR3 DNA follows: TGTGCCAGCAGTGAGCGGGGAAGGAACACAGATACGCAGTATTTT. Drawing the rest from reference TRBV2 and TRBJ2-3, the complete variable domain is EPEVTQTPSHQVTQMGQEVILRCVPISNHLYFYWYRQILGQKVEFLVSFYNNEISEKSEIFDDQFSVERPDGSNFTLKIRSTKLEDSAMYFCASSERGRNTDTQYFGPGTRLTVL.

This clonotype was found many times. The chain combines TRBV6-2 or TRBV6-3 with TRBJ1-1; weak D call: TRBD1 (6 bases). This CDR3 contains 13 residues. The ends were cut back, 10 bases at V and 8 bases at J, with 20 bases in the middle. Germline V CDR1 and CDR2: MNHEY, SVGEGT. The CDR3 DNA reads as TGTGCCACTTTAGGACAGAGTGCTAAAGAAGCTTTCTTT. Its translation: CATLGQSAKEAFF.

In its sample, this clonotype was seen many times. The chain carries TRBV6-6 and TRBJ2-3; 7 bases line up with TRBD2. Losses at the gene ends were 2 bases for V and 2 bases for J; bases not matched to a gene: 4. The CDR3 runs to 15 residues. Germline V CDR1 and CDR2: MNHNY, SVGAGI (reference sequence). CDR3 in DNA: TGTGCCAGCAGTTACGGGCGGGGGAACACAGATACGCAGTATTTT. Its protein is CASSYGRGNTDTQYF.

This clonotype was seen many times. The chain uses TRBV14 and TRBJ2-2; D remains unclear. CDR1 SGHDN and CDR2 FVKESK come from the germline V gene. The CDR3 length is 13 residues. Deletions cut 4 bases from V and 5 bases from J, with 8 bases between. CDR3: CASSRLGTGELFF. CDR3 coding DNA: TGTGCCAGCAGCCGCCTGGGGACCGGGGAGCTGTTTTTT. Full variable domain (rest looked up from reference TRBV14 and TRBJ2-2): EAGVTQFPSHSVIEKGQTVTLRCDPISGHDNLYWYRRVMGKEIKFLLHFVKESKQDESGMPNNRFLAERTGGTYSTLKVQPAELEDSGVYFCASSRLGTGELFFGEGSRLTVL.

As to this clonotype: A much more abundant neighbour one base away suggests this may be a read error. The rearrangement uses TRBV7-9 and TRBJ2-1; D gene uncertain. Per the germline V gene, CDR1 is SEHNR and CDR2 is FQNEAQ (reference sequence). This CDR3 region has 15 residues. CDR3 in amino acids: CASGLVASPNNEQFF. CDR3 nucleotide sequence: TGTGCCAGCGGCTTAGTGGCATCTCCGAACAATGAGCAGTTCTTC.

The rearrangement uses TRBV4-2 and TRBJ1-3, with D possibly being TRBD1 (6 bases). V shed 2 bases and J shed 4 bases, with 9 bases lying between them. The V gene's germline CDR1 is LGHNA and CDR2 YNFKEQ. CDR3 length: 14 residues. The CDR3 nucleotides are TGTGCCAGCAGCCAAAGGGGGTCAGGAAACACCATATATTTT. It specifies CASSQRGSGNTIYF.

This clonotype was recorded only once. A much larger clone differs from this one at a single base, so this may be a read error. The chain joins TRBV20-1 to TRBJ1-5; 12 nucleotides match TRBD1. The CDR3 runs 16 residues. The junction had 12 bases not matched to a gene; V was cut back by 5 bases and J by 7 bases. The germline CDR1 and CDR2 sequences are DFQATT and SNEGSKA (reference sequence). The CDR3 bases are TGCAGTGCTGGACCTACCGGGACAGGGGGCGGGCAGCCCCAGCATTTT. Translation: CSAGPTGTGGGQPQHF.

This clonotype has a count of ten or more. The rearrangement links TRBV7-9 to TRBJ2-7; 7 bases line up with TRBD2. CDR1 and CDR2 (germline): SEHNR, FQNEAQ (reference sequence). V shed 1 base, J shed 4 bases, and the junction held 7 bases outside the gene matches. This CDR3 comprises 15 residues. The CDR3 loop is CASSLDQLARYEQYF. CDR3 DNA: TGTGCCAGCAGCTTAGACCAACTAGCGAGGTACGAGCAGTACTTC.

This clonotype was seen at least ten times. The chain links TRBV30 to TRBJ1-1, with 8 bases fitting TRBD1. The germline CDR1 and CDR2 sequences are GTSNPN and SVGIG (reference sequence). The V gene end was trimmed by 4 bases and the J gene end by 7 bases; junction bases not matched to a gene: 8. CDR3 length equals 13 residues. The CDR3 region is CAWKTQGAGEAFF. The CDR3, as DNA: TGTGCCTGGAAGACCCAGGGGGCTGGTGAAGCTTTCTTT.

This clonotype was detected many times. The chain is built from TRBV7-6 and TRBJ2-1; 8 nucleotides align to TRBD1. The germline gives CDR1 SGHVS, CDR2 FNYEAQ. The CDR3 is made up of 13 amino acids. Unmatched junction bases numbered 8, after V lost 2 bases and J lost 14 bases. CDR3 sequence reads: CASSLQTGGAKFF. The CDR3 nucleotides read TGTGCCAGCAGCTTACAAACAGGGGGTGCGAAGTTCTTC.

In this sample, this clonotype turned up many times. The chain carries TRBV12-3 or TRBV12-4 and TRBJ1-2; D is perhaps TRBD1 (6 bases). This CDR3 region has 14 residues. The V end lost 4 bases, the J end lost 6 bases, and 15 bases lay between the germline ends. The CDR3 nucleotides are TGTGCCAGCAGTTACACAGGGACCGGGAATGGCTACACCTTC. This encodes CASSYTGTGNGYTF.

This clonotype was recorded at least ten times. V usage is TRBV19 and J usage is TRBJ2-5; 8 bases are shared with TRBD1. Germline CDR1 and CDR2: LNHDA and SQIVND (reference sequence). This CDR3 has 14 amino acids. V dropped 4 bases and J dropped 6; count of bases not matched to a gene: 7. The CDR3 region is CASSTAGGTKTQYF. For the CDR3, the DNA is TGTGCCAGTAGTACGGCAGGGGGCACGAAGACCCAGTACTTC. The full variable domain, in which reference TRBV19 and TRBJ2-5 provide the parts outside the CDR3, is DGGITQSPKYLFRKEGQNVTLSCEQNLNHDAMYWYRQDPGQGLRLIYYSQIVNDFQKGDIAEGYSVSREKKESFPLTVTSAQKNPTAFYLCASSTAGGTKTQYFGPGTRLLVL.

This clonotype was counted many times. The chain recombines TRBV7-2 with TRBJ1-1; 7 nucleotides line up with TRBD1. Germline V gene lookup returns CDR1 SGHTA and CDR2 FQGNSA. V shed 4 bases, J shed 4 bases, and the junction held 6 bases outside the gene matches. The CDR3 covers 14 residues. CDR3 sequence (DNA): TGTGCCAGCAGCTCACATAGGGGGCCCACTGAAGCTTTCTTT. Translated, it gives CASSSHRGPTEAFF.

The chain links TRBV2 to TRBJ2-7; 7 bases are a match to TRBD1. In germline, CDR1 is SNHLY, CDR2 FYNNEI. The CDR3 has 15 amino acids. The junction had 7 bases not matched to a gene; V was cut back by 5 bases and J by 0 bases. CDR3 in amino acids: CASSKQGSSSYEQYF. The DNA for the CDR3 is TGTGCCAGCAGTAAACAGGGGTCAAGCTCCTACGAGCAGTACTTC. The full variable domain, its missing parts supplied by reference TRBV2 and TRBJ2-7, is EPEVTQTPSHQVTQMGQEVILRCVPISNHLYFYWYRQILGQKVEFLVSFYNNEISEKSEIFDDQFSVERPDGSNFTLKIRSTKLEDSAMYFCASSKQGSSSYEQYFGPGTRLTVT.

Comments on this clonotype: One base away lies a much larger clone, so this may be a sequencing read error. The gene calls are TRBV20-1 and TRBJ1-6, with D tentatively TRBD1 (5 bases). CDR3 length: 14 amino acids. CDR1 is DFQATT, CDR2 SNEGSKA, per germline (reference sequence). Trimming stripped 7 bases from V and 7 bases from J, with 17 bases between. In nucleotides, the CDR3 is TGCAGTGTTGGAAGGGGAATTGACAATTCACCCCTCCACTTT. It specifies CSVGRGIDNSPLHF.

The CDR3 DNA reads TGTGCCTGCCACCGGACTCCCCGAAGGGATGAGCAGTTCTTC. Protein: CACHRTPRRDEQFF. The rearrangement uses TRBV30 and TRBJ2-1, with D tentatively TRBD2 (5 bases). The ends were cut back, 6 bases at V and 8 bases at J, with 20 bases in the middle. Germline V lookup: CDR1 GTSNPN, CDR2 SVGIG (reference sequence). This CDR3 spans 14 amino acids.

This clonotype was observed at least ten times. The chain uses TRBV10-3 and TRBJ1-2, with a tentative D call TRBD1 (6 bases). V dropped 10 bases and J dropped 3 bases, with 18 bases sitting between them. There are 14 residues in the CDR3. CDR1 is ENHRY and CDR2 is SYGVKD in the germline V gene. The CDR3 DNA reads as TGTGCCACTCAGGGCGGGGGCCCCTACTATGGCTACACCTTC. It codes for CATQGGGPYYGYTF.

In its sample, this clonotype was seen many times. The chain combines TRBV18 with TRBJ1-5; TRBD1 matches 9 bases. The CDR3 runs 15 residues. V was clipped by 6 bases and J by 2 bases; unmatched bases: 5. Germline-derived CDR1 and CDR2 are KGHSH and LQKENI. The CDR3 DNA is TGTGCCAGCTCGGGACAGGGACAAGGCAATCAGCCCCAGCATTTT. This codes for CASSGQGQGNQPQHF.

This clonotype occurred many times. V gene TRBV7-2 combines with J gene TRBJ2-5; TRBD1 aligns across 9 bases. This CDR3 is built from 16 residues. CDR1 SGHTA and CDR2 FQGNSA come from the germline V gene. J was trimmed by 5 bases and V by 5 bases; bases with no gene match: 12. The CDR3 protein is CASSTSGQGGSETQYF. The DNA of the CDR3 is TGTGCCAGCAGCACTTCGGGACAGGGTGGTTCGGAGACCCAGTACTTC.

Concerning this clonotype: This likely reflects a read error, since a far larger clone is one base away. The CDR3 DNA is TGTGCCACCAGTGATTTTCAGACAGGGTTGAGCTCCTACAATGAGCAGTACTTC. Protein product: CATSDFQTGLSSYNEQYF. V gene TRBV24-1 combines with J gene TRBJ2-7, with 7 bases matching TRBD1. V gave up 1 base and J gave up 7 bases; unmatched junction bases: 18. The length of the CDR3 is 18 residues. Per germline, CDR1 KGHDR and CDR2 SFDVKD.